This T cell receptor (beta chain) was documented in a study of regulatory T cells in long-lasting Graves disease. General study results and limits: Comparison showed that persistent patients shared more public clonotypes (roughly 2,500) than new patients (approximately 870). Persistent disease preferred TRBV28, TRBJ1-2 and TRBJ2-5; new disease, TRBV20-1 and TRBJ2-1.

The TCR beta library used iRepertoire HTBI primers with Arm-PCR amplification of CDR3. TCRdb re-derived calls from the multiplex PCR reads in MiXCR, one entry per CDR3 protein. Found here are around 340,000 distinct CDR3 sequences, around 19% of them singletons; the top ten hold 29%. This CDR3 region has 15 residues. Looked up from germline, CDR1 is LGHDT and CDR2 is YNNKEL (reference sequence). As to time point: persistent/refractory GD, antithyroid drugs over 5 years with positive TRAb. Researchers made the TCR library from RNA that was extracted from PBMCs. American Thyroid Association guidelines were used to diagnose Graves' disease. For this clonotype: The antigen remains unidentified. Possible read error: a much larger clone is one base away.

The TCR sequence derives from a female donor with Graves disease. The sequences come from peripheral blood mononuclear cells (PBMCs), collected when the disease was refractory, from a patient treated with antithyroid drugs. The chain links TRBV3-1 to TRBJ2-5; a weak D match, TRBD1 (6 bases). CDR3 nucleotides: TGTGCCAGCAGCTTCCGACAGGAGTACCAAGAGTCCCAGTACTTC. Its protein product is CASSFRQEYQESQYF.